A single sample gave rise to the 5 T cell receptor beta chains below, sequenced in a study of shared clonotypes between healthy human individuals. Assay used: immunoSEQ multiplex PCR; TCRdb lists only in-frame clones, some missing. The sample gives about 1,800,000 clones, about 95% of which show up once; around 1% is in the top ten. Naive CD8 isolation took CD45RO-negative cells positively selected for CCR7 and excluded terminally differentiated effector memory CD45RA+ cells. Sequencing was performed on naive CD8+ T cells sorted from blood. These receptors originate from a man aged 18 to 29 in good health.

This clone showed up just a few times. It may be a read error: a sequence one base away is much more abundant. This same CDR3 is encoded by further DNA sequences in the sample. In DNA, the CDR3 is TGTGCCAGCAGCTTAGGGACAGATACGCAGTATTTT. Translation: CASSLGTDTQYF. The chain recombines TRBV7-9 with TRBJ2-3; no clear D gene. Germline CDR1 is SEHNR and CDR2 is FQNEAQ (reference sequence). The germline V and J ends were trimmed by 1 base and 3 bases, with 2 bases remaining between them. The CDR3 has 12 residues.

The chain combines TRBV11-2 with TRBJ1-6; D is unresolved. Trimming removed 5 bases at V and 7 bases at J, with 18 bases between. CDR3 length equals 16 residues. CDR1 is SGHAT and CDR2 is FQNNGV in the germline V gene. CDR3 sequence: CASSAAIGTENSPLHF. For the CDR3, the DNA is TGTGCCAGCAGCGCCGCCATAGGCACGGAGAATTCACCCCTCCACTTT. The full variable domain, in which reference TRBV11-2 and TRBJ1-6 provide the parts outside the CDR3, is EAGVAQSPRYKIIEKRQSVAFWCNPISGHATLYWYQQILGQGPKLLIQFQNNGVVDDSQLPKDRFSAERLKGVDSTLKIQPAKLEDSAVYLCASSAAIGTENSPLHFGNGTRLTVT.

The J gene is TRBJ2-1, the V gene TRBV28; 13 bases agree with TRBD2. V gave up 4 bases and J gave up 7 bases; unmatched junction bases: 13. The V gene's germline CDR1 is MDHEN and CDR2 SYDVKM. This CDR3 has 18 amino acids. The CDR3 sequence is CASSSPEILAGGRNEQFF. For the CDR3, the DNA is TGTGCCAGCAGTTCCCCGGAAATACTAGCGGGAGGGAGGAATGAGCAGTTCTTC. The variable domain in full, with the rest retrieved from reference TRBV28 and TRBJ2-1, is DVKVTQSSRYLVKRTGEKVFLECVQDMDHENMFWYRQDPGLGLRLIYFSYDVKMKEKGDIPEGYSVSREKKERFSLILESASTNQTSMYLCASSSPEILAGGRNEQFFGPGTRLTVL.

The chain combines TRBV5-6 with TRBJ1-2; TRBD1 might be the D (6 bases). CDR1 and CDR2 (germline): SGHDT, YYEEEE. The CDR3 runs to 12 residues. V was cut by 6 bases and J by 12 bases, with 18 bases left in between. The CDR3 DNA follows: TGTGCCAGCAAACGACAGGAGCTTGATGACACCTTC. Protein: CASKRQELDDTF.

As concerns this clone: Other DNA variants within this sample encode the same CDR3. CDR3 bases: TGTGCCAGCAGTGGAGACTCTCCCTACGAGCAGTACTTC. Translating gives CASSGDSPYEQYF. The chain employs TRBV2 and TRBJ2-7; no clear D gene. The CDR3 length is 13 residues. Germline CDR1 SNHLY, CDR2 FYNNEI. The V gene lost 4 bases and the J gene lost 2 bases, with 9 bases spanning the gap. Supplemented by reference TRBV2 and TRBJ2-7, the full variable domain reads EPEVTQTPSHQVTQMGQEVILRCVPISNHLYFYWYRQILGQKVEFLVSFYNNEISEKSEIFDDQFSVERPDGSNFTLKIRSTKLEDSAMYFCASSGDSPYEQYFGPGTRLTVT.